The 23 T cell receptor beta chains below were found in one sample sequenced in a study of shared clonotypes between healthy human individuals. In the naive CD8 group, cells lacked CD45RO and were positively selected for CCR7, so terminally differentiated effector memory CD45RA+ cells were left out. Assay used: immunoSEQ multiplex PCR; TCRdb lists only in-frame clones, some missing. The sample lists some 2,000,000 clones, just under 95% occurring once. The specimen sequenced was naive CD8+ T cells sorted from blood. The receptors stem from a man aged 18 to 29 in good health.

This clone was detected once. The J gene is TRBJ1-2, the V gene TRBV5-4; the D gene is possibly TRBD1 (6 bases). The length of the CDR3 is 16 residues. V dropped 2 bases and J dropped 1 base, with 15 bases sitting between them. Germline V gene data show CDR1 as SGHNT and CDR2 as YYREEE (reference sequence). CDR3 sequence reads: CASSFGTTGFNYGYTF. The CDR3 DNA reads as TGTGCCAGCAGCTTCGGGACGACAGGTTTTAACTATGGCTACACCTTC.

The rearrangement uses TRBV30 and TRBJ1-1, with 9 bases identical to TRBD1. CDR3 size: 12 residues. CDR1 is GTSNPN and CDR2 is SVGIG in the germline V gene (reference sequence). CDR3 loop: CSGQGRYTEAFF. DNA for the CDR3: TGTTCGGGACAGGGACGGTACACTGAAGCTTTCTTT.

This chain joins TRBV10-3 and TRBJ2-7; D is perhaps TRBD1 or TRBD2 (5 bases each). The V gene lost 6 bases and the J gene lost 4 bases, with 22 bases spanning the gap. This CDR3 comprises 16 residues. The V gene's germline CDR1 is ENHRY and CDR2 SYGVKD. The DNA for the CDR3 is TGTGCCATCAGCGGGACCAGCCAGGGTTTCGGGTACGAGCAGTACTTC. Translation gives CAISGTSQGFGYEQYF.

Points on this clone: A junction boundary mismatches the germline segment, possibly from a read error. The rearrangement links TRBV7-7 to TRBJ2-7, with D perhaps assigned TRBD1 or TRBD2 (8 bases each). This CDR3 has 13 residues. CDR1 and CDR2 from the germline V gene are SSHAT and FNYEAQ (reference sequence). CDR3 bases: TGTGCTAGCAGCTTAGCGGGGACAGGAGAGCAGTACTTC. This gives the protein CASSLAGTGEQYF.

The chain recombines TRBV27 with TRBJ2-7; 12 bases are shared with TRBD2. The CDR3 spans 15 residues. V dropped 8 bases and J dropped 3; count of bases not matched to a gene: 8. Germline CDR1 MNHEY, CDR2 SMNVEV (reference sequence). The CDR3 spells CASSPGLAGIYEQYF. As DNA, the CDR3 is TGTGCCAGCTCCCCGGGACTAGCGGGCATCTACGAGCAGTACTTC.

The chain carries TRBV13 and TRBJ2-5, with D perhaps TRBD2 (6 bases). Germline CDR1 is PRHDT and CDR2 is FYEKMQ (reference sequence). The CDR3 length is 13 residues. The V gene lost 6 bases and the J gene lost 3 bases, with 11 bases spanning the gap. In nucleotides, the CDR3 is TGTGCCAGCAGTATCCCGGGGGAAGAGACCCAGTACTTC. This gives the protein CASSIPGEETQYF.

The V and J genes are TRBV19 and TRBJ2-2; D is ambiguous. The CDR3 is 12 residues long. CDR1 and CDR2 from the germline V gene are LNHDA and SQIVND (reference sequence). V was pared by 1 base and J by 8 bases, with 5 bases between. CDR3 sequence (DNA): TGTGCCAGTAGTATAGTGTCTGGGGAGCTGTTTTTT. Its translation is CASSIVSGELFF.

The rearrangement joins TRBV10-2 to TRBJ1-1; D not resolved. The V gene's germline CDR1 is WSHSY and CDR2 SAAADI. The CDR3 is 16 residues long. V was shortened by 0 bases and J by 0 bases, with 11 bases between the two germline ends. CDR3 bases: TGCGCCAGCAGTGAGTCGTTTGGGGAGATGAACACTGAAGCTTTCTTT. Translated: CASSESFGEMNTEAFF.

This chain links TRBV29-1 with TRBJ1-2; D unresolved. The CDR3 runs to 13 residues. The ends were cut back, 4 bases at V and 4 bases at J, with 13 bases in the middle. Germline V CDR1 and CDR2: SQVTM, ANQGSEA. CDR3 sequence reads: CSVAPDRVYGYTF. Written as DNA, the CDR3 is TGCAGCGTTGCACCCGATCGCGTCTATGGCTACACCTTC.

The V gene is TRBV15, the J gene TRBJ1-5, with a possible D match to TRBD1 (5 bases). CDR1 is LNHNV, CDR2 YYDKDF, per germline (reference sequence). This CDR3 region has 17 residues. V lost 3 bases and J lost 0, with 15 bases in between. DNA of the CDR3: TGTGCCACCAGCAGTTCCCTTGACAGTTATAGCAATCAGCCCCAGCATTTT. This gives the protein CATSSSLDSYSNQPQHF.

In DNA form, the CDR3 reads TGTGCCAGCAGGGGATGGGACACCCCGGGCTATGGCTACACCTTC. It translates to CASRGWDTPGYGYTF. This chain links TRBV6-1 with TRBJ1-2; D perhaps matches TRBD1 (6 bases). Germline CDR1 reads MNHNS; CDR2 reads SASEGT. The CDR3 runs 15 residues. Trimming pared 6 bases from V and 4 bases from J, leaving 18 bases between.

This sequence joins TRBV11-2 and TRBJ2-7; 13 nucleotides line up with TRBD2. The CDR3 is 14 residues long. V was pared by 5 bases and J by 2 bases, with 0 bases of the junction left unmatched. Germline assignment: CDR1 SGHAT and CDR2 FQNNGV. CDR3 DNA sequence: TGTGCCAGCAGCGGACTAGCGGGGGCCTACGAGCAGTACTTC. This sequence encodes CASSGLAGAYEQYF.

The chain carries TRBV27 and TRBJ2-1; TRBD2 matches at 7 bases. Germline assignment: CDR1 MNHEY and CDR2 SMNVEV (reference sequence). The CDR3 runs to 17 residues. J was trimmed by 4 bases and V by 1 base; bases with no gene match: 10. CDR3 region: CASSLLTSHEFYNEQFF. The CDR3 coding sequence is TGTGCCAGCAGTTTATTGACTAGCCACGAATTTTACAATGAGCAGTTCTTC.

A single count supports this clone. The CDR3 here is CASSEVLGSGANVLTF. For the CDR3, the DNA is TGTGCCAGCAGCGAGGTTCTCGGCTCTGGGGCCAACGTCCTGACTTTC. This chain uses TRBV9 with TRBJ2-6; D not resolved. CDR1 SGDLS and CDR2 YYNGEE come from the germline V gene. The CDR3 extends over 16 amino acids. The V gene lost 3 bases and the J gene lost 0 bases, with 10 bases spanning the gap.

The rearrangement uses TRBV5-1 and TRBJ2-2; the D gene is possibly TRBD1 (6 bases). Germline CDR1 reads SGHRS; CDR2 reads YFSETQ. This CDR3 has 15 amino acids. V was shortened by 4 bases and J by 4 bases, with 14 bases between the two germline ends. CDR3 coding DNA: TGCGCCAGCAGCGCGCTCCCAGGGGTCACCGGGGAGCTGTTTTTT. It encodes CASSALPGVTGELFF.

Regarding this clone: Other nucleotide sequences from this sample produce the same CDR3. The chain combines TRBV5-4 with TRBJ2-2; D unclear. From germline, CDR1 is SGHNT and CDR2 YYREEE (reference sequence). This CDR3 region has 12 residues. V gave up 2 bases and J gave up 5 bases, with 4 bases separating them. CDR3 nucleotides: TGTGCCAGCAGCTTCAATACCGGGGAGCTGTTTTTT. Translated, it gives CASSFNTGELFF.

This chain joins TRBV30 and TRBJ1-2; unclear D gene. Germline V gene lookup returns CDR1 GTSNPN and CDR2 SVGIG (reference sequence). The CDR3 runs to 14 residues. Trimming removed 4 bases at V and 0 bases at J, with 12 bases between. The CDR3 DNA sequence: TGTGCCTGGACAATGTTGGGATCTAACTATGGCTACACCTTC. Translated, it gives CAWTMLGSNYGYTF. The complete variable domain, with remaining parts taken from reference TRBV30 and TRBJ1-2, reads SQTIHQWPATLVQPVGSPLSLECTVEGTSNPNLYWYRQAAGRGLQLLFYSVGIGQISSEVPQNLSASRPQDRQFILSSKKLLLSDSGFYLCAWTMLGSNYGYTFGSGTRLTVV.

The CDR3 bases are TGTGCCAGCAAAGAAAACATATACTACGAGCAGTACTTC. Protein product: CASKENIYYEQYF. The chain is built from TRBV6-1 and TRBJ2-7; D gene uncertain. V gave up 7 bases and J gave up 3 bases, with 13 bases separating them. This CDR3 is 13 amino acids long. The V gene's germline CDR1 is MNHNS and CDR2 SASEGT.

This chain links TRBV30 with TRBJ2-7, with D perhaps TRBD2 (6 bases). Trimming shortened V by 0 bases and J by 3 bases, and 18 bases separated the two germline ends. Germline V gene data show CDR1 as GTSNPN and CDR2 as SVGIG (reference sequence). The CDR3 consists of 16 residues. CDR3 protein: CAWSVPVPGRSYEQYF. The CDR3 bases are TGTGCCTGGAGTGTACCTGTCCCAGGGAGGAGCTACGAGCAGTACTTC.

The rearrangement links TRBV9 to TRBJ2-2, with 11 bases matching TRBD2. The CDR3 spans 19 residues. Germline values: CDR1 SGDLS, CDR2 YYNGEE. V was clipped by 4 bases and J by 4 bases; unmatched bases: 15. For the CDR3, the DNA is TGTGCCAGCAGCCTCCGACAGGTACTAGCGGGAGACCCCACCGGGGAGCTGTTTTTT. It specifies CASSLRQVLAGDPTGELFF.

The CDR3 coding sequence is TGCAGCGTCATAGCGGGAGGCACAGATACGCAGTATTTT. The encoded protein is CSVIAGGTDTQYF. The J gene is TRBJ2-3, the V gene TRBV29-1; 9 nucleotides align to TRBD2. In germline, CDR1 is SQVTM, CDR2 ANQGSEA. V lost 6 bases and J lost 1; bases outside the gene matches: 2. This CDR3 has 13 residues.

V and J are TRBV27 and TRBJ2-5, with D hard to call. The CDR3 runs 15 residues. Per germline, CDR1 MNHEY and CDR2 SMNVEV (reference sequence). V was pared by 6 bases and J by 2 bases, with 16 bases between. The chain's CDR3 is CASSQIPPTQETQYF. The CDR3 DNA sequence: TGTGCCAGCAGCCAAATCCCACCGACACAAGAGACCCAGTACTTC.

The rearrangement joins TRBV7-9 to TRBJ1-1; D is unresolved. This CDR3 has 8 residues. Trimming cost V 10 bases and J 11 bases, with 8 bases left between them. Germline CDR1 SEHNR, CDR2 FQNEAQ (reference sequence). The CDR3 region is CAIDGAFF. The CDR3 coding sequence is TGTGCCATCGACGGGGCTTTCTTT.